This paragraph covers one TCR beta chain sequence. No cognate antigen has been identified for it. Base qualities are missing; no much larger clone stands one base away. This record belongs to a study of blood T cell repertoires in COVID-19 (dated by TCRdb to the early 2020s). Looking at the study overall: Samples covering the acute and convalescent phases of COVID-19 were provided by collaborators in the United States, Italy and Spain. Nearly every sample came with metadata listing a de-identified subject ID, COVID-19 status, age in years and sex. The dataset comprised deeply sampled blood TCRbeta repertoires from subjects exposed to, actively infected with, or recovered from COVID-19. Where available, HLA class I and class II types were obtained from metadata supplied by the sample provider rather than from assay-based typing. The prospective study material was composed of cDNA or gDNA derived from T cells, B-cell-depleted T cells, or PBMCs. The repertoires were released in a freely available public database meant as a resource for research on the immune response to SARS-CoV-2. The samples were drawn from the first 160 participants of the ongoing ImmuneRACE study and from 1,254 subjects provided by 6 global collaborators.

What the authors observed across the whole study: The quantity of clinical and demographic metadata differed by source and by participant and was supplied without curation.

CDR1 and CDR2 were assigned from the germline V gene (reference sequence) as MNHEY and SMNVEV. CDR3 length: 13 amino acids, cysteine to phenylalanine. The DNA shown is the 39-base CDR3, in frame from base 1. V was cut back by 4 bases and J by 2 bases, leaving a gap of 9 bases between them. Samples from volunteer blood donors who had recovered from COVID-19 were contributed by a second Seattle source. The collaborating institutions used their own protocols to collect whole blood in K2EDTA tubes. Collaborator samples were shipped for TCRbeta analysis as frozen whole blood, isolated PBMCs, or DNA extracted from either sample type. TCRbeta CDR3 regions were amplified from genomic DNA using the immunoSEQ Assay, a bias-controlled multiplex PCR. Turning to the authors' computational methods: Nucleated cell counts per sample were estimated from amplification of reference gene primers within the assay. To quantify the absolute abundance of each unique TCRbeta CDR3 rearrangement, sequence reads were collapsed and filtered. Productive Simpson clonality was computed per sample as the square root of Simpson's diversity index over productive rearrangements. TCRdb provides this immuneACCESS table in a form limited to in-frame rearrangements. Some clones are lacking; in checked studies, under half of them reflect an unresolved V gene, and why the rest are absent is not known. D and trimming come from the DNA, and the V and J calls and clone size come from that table. In all, the sample holds around 270,000 clones, and approximately 86% of those were seen once. The biggest ten clones account for about 9.8% of the sample.

This chain is built from TRBV27 and TRBJ2-7, and the D gene may be TRBD2, 5 bases matching. Sequencing was performed on peripheral blood. The source is a man aged 40-49 years who had recovered from COVID-19. The CDR3 reads as follows: CASSSLGTYEQYF. The sequenced DNA is TGTGCCAGCAGTTCACTAGGTACCTACGAGCAGTACTTC.